This T cell receptor (beta chain) was sequenced for a study of beta chain features in type 1 diabetes. Study-level findings and limits: People with Type 1 diabetes carried modestly yet significantly shorter TCRB CDR3s in all four CD4+ subsets.

With regard to this clone: The antigen is unknown.

There are 12 residues in the CDR3. Germline CDR1 reads GTSNPN; CDR2 reads SVGIG (reference sequence). Trimming removed 0 bases from V and 7 bases from J, with 9 bases in between. One heparinised blood draw, averaging roughly 120 mL, came from each donor. cDNA synthesis used the whole RNA isolate, giving expressed TCRB sequences. Sequencing was performed with immunoSEQ multiplex PCR; in TCRdb, only in-frame clones are kept and a portion is missing. The sample has under 400,000 clones, approximately 14% seen once. The chain couples TRBV30 to TRBJ1-2, with D unresolved. The clonotype originates from a man younger than 40 in good health. The sample consisted of central memory CD4+ T cells from blood. CDR3 sequence: CAWSVGFGGYTF. The CDR3 bases are TGTGCCTGGAGTGTTGGGTTTGGTGGCTACACCTTC.